These 28 T cell receptor beta chains were all obtained from the same sample, sequenced in a study of T cell changes during pregnancy in multiple sclerosis. Assay used: immunoSEQ multiplex PCR; TCRdb lists only in-frame clones, some missing. Of 50,000 to 55,000 clones in the sample, about 93% were seen once. The sequencing used CD4+ T cells from peripheral blood mononuclear cells, collected after pregnancy. The receptors were sampled from a female donor with multiple sclerosis, enrolled in a pregnancy study.

V is TRBV11-2 and J is TRBJ2-1; 16 bases map to TRBD2. Germline trimming cut 5 bases from V and 6 bases from J; bases unmatched to any gene: 4. The germline V gene has CDR1 SGHAT and CDR2 FQNNGV. The length of the CDR3 is 16 residues. CDR3: CASSPGTSGRGNEQFF. In nucleotides, the CDR3 is TGTGCCAGCAGCCCCGGGACTAGCGGGAGGGGCAATGAGCAGTTCTTC. The full variable domain, with the rest looked up from reference TRBV11-2 and TRBJ2-1, is EAGVAQSPRYKIIEKRQSVAFWCNPISGHATLYWYQQILGQGPKLLIQFQNNGVVDDSQLPKDRFSAERLKGVDSTLKIQPAKLEDSAVYLCASSPGTSGRGNEQFFGPGTRLTVL.

This clone was recorded once. This chain uses TRBV7-9 with TRBJ2-5; 10 bases align to TRBD2. Germline V gene data show CDR1 as SEHNR and CDR2 as FQNEAQ (reference sequence). J gave up 8 bases and V 5 bases, and 5 bases lay outside the gene matches. The CDR3 is 13 residues long. DNA for the CDR3: TGTGCCAGCAGCCGTATAGCGGGAGGAACCCAGTACTTC. As protein: CASSRIAGGTQYF.

V usage is TRBV15 and J usage is TRBJ2-5; no definite D call. V lost 1 base, J lost 4 bases, and 7 bases lay in between. Germline CDR1 reads LNHNV; CDR2 reads YYDKDF (reference sequence). This CDR3 is 13 amino acids long. The chain's CDR3 is CATSRGRRETQYF. CDR3 coding DNA: TGTGCCACCAGCAGAGGGCGGAGAGAGACCCAGTACTTC.

V is TRBV5-4 and J is TRBJ1-1; D gene ambiguous. The CDR3 has 14 amino acids. V was trimmed by 3 bases and J by 1 base, leaving 10 bases between them. Germline lookup yields CDR1 SGHNT and CDR2 YYREEE (reference sequence). In DNA form, the CDR3 reads TGTGCCAGCAGCTCGGAACGGGGGAACACTGAAGCTTTCTTT. Amino acids: CASSSERGNTEAFF.

J is TRBJ2-5 and V is TRBV5-4; weak D call: TRBD1 (7 bases). Trimming took 4 bases from V and 4 from J, leaving 17 bases between them. Germline CDR1 SGHNT, CDR2 YYREEE (reference sequence). The CDR3 is 15 amino acids. The DNA of the CDR3 is TGTGCCAGCAGCCCTCAGGGGGGAGTGGGAGAGACCCAGTACTTC. Protein product: CASSPQGGVGETQYF.

The chain has TRBV7-6 and TRBJ2-1; D not resolved. Trimming stripped 4 bases from V and 8 bases from J, with 21 bases between. The CDR3 covers 16 residues. Germline loops: CDR1 SGHVS, CDR2 FNYEAQ. Here the CDR3 DNA reads TGTGCCAGCAGCTCTGGTGTGGCGGAAGTCCCTCATGAGCAGTTCTTC. It yields the protein CASSSGVAEVPHEQFF.

This rearrangement joins TRBV28 to TRBJ2-7, with D possibly TRBD2 on 6 matching bases. The CDR3 has 14 residues. CDR1 MDHEN and CDR2 SYDVKM come from the germline V gene. V was trimmed by 8 bases and J by 5 bases, leaving 19 bases between them. The CDR3 DNA reads as TGTGCCAGCCTACCCCAGGGACTCGGCCACGAGCAGTACTTC. This codes for CASLPQGLGHEQYF.

V usage is TRBV12-5 and J usage is TRBJ1-1, with D maybe TRBD1 (6 bases). CDR1 LGHNT and CDR2 FRNRAP come from the germline V gene. The CDR3 is 14 residues long. Trimming took 4 bases from V and 1 from J, leaving 10 bases between them. The chain's CDR3 is CASGWGGQNTEAFF. In DNA form, the CDR3 reads TGTGCTAGTGGTTGGGGGGGACAGAACACTGAAGCTTTCTTT.

The CDR3 loop reads CASSPDRTSGTQFF. The CDR3 DNA follows: TGTGCCAGCAGTCCCGACCGGACTAGCGGGACACAGTTCTTC. The rearrangement joins TRBV6-5 to TRBJ2-1, with 12 positions matching TRBD2. V lost 5 bases and J lost 13; bases outside the gene matches: 9. The CDR3 is 14 residues long. Germline CDR1 MNHEY, CDR2 SVGAGI.

This chain joins TRBV18 and TRBJ1-4, with 8 bases that match TRBD1. CDR3 size: 14 residues. Germline-derived CDR1 and CDR2 are KGHSH and LQKENI. The ends lost 6 bases at V and 4 bases at J; junction bases unmatched: 4. CDR3 nucleotides: TGTGCCAGCTCGGTGGACAGGGTTAATGAAAAACTGTTTTTT. This translates into CASSVDRVNEKLFF.

The genes are TRBV13 and TRBJ2-7; 7 positions agree with TRBD1. V was pared by 6 bases and J by 3 bases, with 11 bases of the junction left unmatched. The germline CDR1 and CDR2 sequences are PRHDT and FYEKMQ (reference sequence). The CDR3 runs to 15 residues. CDR3 bases: TGTGCCAGCAGAGGTCCCGGGACAGCTTTCTACGAGCAGTACTTC. This gives the protein CASRGPGTAFYEQYF.

This rearrangement joins TRBV4-3 to TRBJ2-3; 11 bases align to TRBD2. J lost 0 bases, V lost 8 bases, and 4 bases had no gene match. The CDR3 spans 15 residues. Germline lookup yields CDR1 LGHNA and CDR2 YSLEER. The CDR3 region has the DNA TGCGCCAGCTCCCGGACTAGCGGGAGCACAGATACGCAGTATTTT. It encodes CASSRTSGSTDTQYF.

This clone has a single count. The genes are TRBV6-1 and TRBJ1-4; D uncertain. V dropped 3 bases and J dropped 2 bases, with 4 bases sitting between them. The CDR3 extends over 13 amino acids. Germline CDR1 reads MNHNS; CDR2 reads SASEGT. The CDR3 here is CASSDRTNEKLFF. The CDR3, as DNA: TGTGCCAGCAGTGACAGGACTAATGAAAAACTGTTTTTT.

The V gene is TRBV29-1, the J gene TRBJ2-3; D gene ambiguous. This CDR3 has 14 residues. The germline gives CDR1 SQVTM, CDR2 ANQGSEA. V dropped 1 base and J dropped 4 bases, with 12 bases sitting between them. As DNA, the CDR3 is TGCAGCGTTGAAGGGTCCAGCGCCGCAGATACGCAGTATTTT. Protein product: CSVEGSSAADTQYF.

The chain joins TRBV5-1 to TRBJ2-3, with D possibly TRBD1 on 6 matching bases. CDR1 SGHRS and CDR2 YFSETQ come from the germline V gene. Deletions cut 4 bases from V and 4 bases from J, with 13 bases between. The CDR3 spans 14 residues. The CDR3 coding sequence is TGCGCCAGCAGCCCGAACAGGGCTCCAGATACGCAGTATTTT. Translating gives CASSPNRAPDTQYF.

The chain combines TRBV6-5 with TRBJ1-2; a weak D match, TRBD1 (5 bases). Per germline, CDR1 MNHEY and CDR2 SVGAGI. V lost 6 bases to trimming and J lost 2 bases, with 16 bases between them. CDR3 length equals 15 residues. This CDR3 is CASRGDRGRNYGYTF. The CDR3 DNA reads TGTGCCAGCAGAGGGGATCGGGGGAGAAACTATGGCTACACCTTC.

The CDR3 nucleotides read TGTGCCAGCAGCGGTGTAAGCGGCTCCTACAATGAGCAGTTCTTC. Amino acid sequence: CASSGVSGSYNEQFF. The V and J genes are TRBV9 and TRBJ2-1, with a weak D call TRBD2 (5 bases). Germline V lookup: CDR1 SGDLS, CDR2 YYNGEE. CDR3 length: 15 residues. Deletions cut 3 bases from V and 0 bases from J, with 10 bases between.

In DNA form, the CDR3 reads TGCGCCAGCAGCCAAGAGAGTGGGACTAGCGGGTGGGAGAGCTCCTACAATGAGCAGTTCTTC. Protein: CASSQESGTSGWESSYNEQFF. The rearrangement links TRBV4-1 to TRBJ2-1, with TRBD2 matching 12 bases. The CDR3 loop spans 21 amino acids. V was clipped by 0 bases and J by 0 bases; unmatched bases: 12. Germline CDR1 MGHRA, CDR2 YSYEKL.

This clone has only a few counts. The gene calls are TRBV27 and TRBJ1-2; D unresolved. Germline V CDR1 and CDR2: MNHEY, SMNVEV (reference sequence). V lost 3 bases and J lost 6, with 11 bases in between. The CDR3 runs to 13 residues. The CDR3 DNA reads TGTGCCAGCAGTTTCGGAGGGTACGATGGCTACACCTTC. Amino acids: CASSFGGYDGYTF.

The chain carries TRBV7-9 and TRBJ1-1; possible D gene TRBD1, 6 bases. The CDR3 consists of 14 residues. CDR1 SEHNR and CDR2 FQNEAQ come from the germline V gene (reference sequence). The germline V and J ends were trimmed by 4 bases and 2 bases, with 11 bases remaining between them. CDR3 in amino acids: CASSSPGHNTEAFF. CDR3 coding DNA: TGTGCCAGCAGCTCGCCGGGACATAACACTGAAGCTTTCTTT.

The chain carries TRBV7-2 and TRBJ2-7, with 8 bases fitting TRBD1. Germline CDR1 and CDR2: SGHTA and FQGNSA. Germline trimming cut 2 bases from V and 1 base from J; bases unmatched to any gene: 7. The CDR3 runs 16 residues. The CDR3 loop is CASSLSPGTGSYEQYF. For the CDR3, the DNA is TGTGCCAGCAGCTTAAGTCCCGGGACAGGTTCCTACGAGCAGTACTTC.

This clone was picked up one time. The rearrangement joins TRBV4-1 to TRBJ1-3; D possibly corresponds to TRBD1 (6 bases). Per the germline V gene, CDR1 is MGHRA and CDR2 is YSYEKL. This CDR3 is 16 amino acids long. The V end was cut by 4 bases, the J end by 2 bases, with 15 bases between. CDR3 amino acids: CASSPFPQGTGNTIYF. CDR3 in DNA: TGCGCCAGCAGCCCCTTCCCACAGGGAACTGGAAACACCATATATTTT.

The chain is built from TRBV11-3 and TRBJ2-3; no definite D call. Per germline, CDR1 SGHNT and CDR2 YENEEA. Trimming cost V 0 bases and J 2 bases, with 9 bases left between them. This CDR3 is 15 amino acids long. The CDR3 reads CASSLEERATDTQYF. Here the CDR3 DNA reads TGTGCCAGCAGCTTAGAAGAGCGCGCCACAGATACGCAGTATTTT. The full variable domain, its missing parts supplied by reference TRBV11-3 and TRBJ2-3, is EAGVVQSPRYKIIEKKQPVAFWCNPISGHNTLYWYLQNLGQGPELLIRYENEEAVDDSQLPKDRFSAERLKGVDSTLKIQPAELGDSAVYLCASSLEERATDTQYFGPGTRLTVL.

V usage is TRBV27 and J usage is TRBJ2-3; 8 nucleotides line up with TRBD2. J gave up 3 bases and V 6 bases, and 5 bases lay outside the gene matches. This CDR3 is 14 amino acids long. The germline gives CDR1 MNHEY, CDR2 SMNVEV (reference sequence). CDR3 sequence (DNA): TGTGCCAGCAGGGTTTCTAGCGGGACAGATACGCAGTATTTT. It yields the protein CASRVSSGTDTQYF.

The chain links TRBV18 to TRBJ2-5; D may be TRBD1 (5 bases). The germline gives CDR1 KGHSH, CDR2 LQKENI. Trimming removed 6 bases at V and 4 bases at J, with 18 bases between. The CDR3 covers 15 residues. CDR3 sequence (DNA): TGTGCCAGCTCCCGGACACAGGTTAAGGCAGAGACCCAGTACTTC. Its protein product is CASSRTQVKAETQYF.

The rearrangement uses TRBV27 and TRBJ1-5, with D hard to call. The V and J ends lost 3 bases and 2 bases respectively, with 5 bases between them. Looked up from germline, CDR1 is MNHEY and CDR2 is SMNVEV (reference sequence). The CDR3 consists of 13 residues. The CDR3 is CASSFGGNQPQHF. The CDR3 nucleotides are TGTGCCAGCAGTTTTGGAGGCAATCAGCCCCAGCATTTT.

The rearrangement joins TRBV5-1 to TRBJ2-3, with 8 nucleotides matching TRBD2. Unmatched junction bases numbered 6, after V lost 10 bases and J lost 2 bases. Germline V lookup: CDR1 SGHRS, CDR2 YFSETQ. The CDR3 is 13 residues long. The CDR3 is CAGREGSTDTQYF. In DNA, the CDR3 is TGCGCCGGACGGGAGGGTTCCACAGATACGCAGTATTTT.

The rearrangement links TRBV5-1 to TRBJ1-5, with 10 bases aligning to TRBD1. The V gene end was trimmed by 4 bases and the J gene end by 6 bases; junction bases not matched to a gene: 4. This CDR3 has 14 residues. CDR1 is SGHRS, CDR2 YFSETQ, per germline. CDR3 in amino acids: CASSRTGGSQPQHF. The CDR3 DNA follows: TGCGCCAGCAGCCGGACAGGGGGAAGTCAGCCCCAGCATTTT.